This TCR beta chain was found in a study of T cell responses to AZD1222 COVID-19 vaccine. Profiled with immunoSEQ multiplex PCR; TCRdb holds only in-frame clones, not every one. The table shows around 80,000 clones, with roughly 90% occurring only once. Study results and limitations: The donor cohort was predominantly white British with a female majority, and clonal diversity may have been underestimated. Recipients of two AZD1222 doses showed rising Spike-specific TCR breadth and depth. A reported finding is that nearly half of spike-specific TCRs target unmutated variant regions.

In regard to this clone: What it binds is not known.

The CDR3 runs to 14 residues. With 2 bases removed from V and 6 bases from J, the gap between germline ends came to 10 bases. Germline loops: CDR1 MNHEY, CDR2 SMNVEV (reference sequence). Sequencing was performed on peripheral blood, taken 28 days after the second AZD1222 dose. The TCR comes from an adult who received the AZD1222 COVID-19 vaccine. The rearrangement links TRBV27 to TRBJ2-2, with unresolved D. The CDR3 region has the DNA TGTGCCAGCAGTTTAAATCGGTGGGCCGGGGAGCTGTTTTTT. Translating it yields CASSLNRWAGELFF.